This paragraph reports one T cell receptor (beta chain). This record belongs to a study of blood T cells in healthy people across ages. A J-beta primer mix and a sample-barcoded 5' primer were used in a second PCR of about 6 to 12 cycles. TCRdb reanalysed the 5' RACE reads using MiXCR and keeps one entry per CDR3 protein. The sample lists around 750,000 distinct CDR3 sequences, about 55% occurring once. The CDR3 contains 15 residues. CDR1 SGDLS and CDR2 YYNGEE come from the germline V gene. The sequenced material came from blood. This clonotype was obtained from a man at least 80 years old in good health. The chain combines TRBV9 with TRBJ2-7; D not resolved. The J call is doubtful: the DNA matches TRBJ2-5 better. CDR3: CASSGSLGTQETQYF. The CDR3 DNA is TGTGCCAGCAGCGGGTCATTAGGCACTCAAGAGACCCAGTACTTC.